The rows below give T cell receptor beta chains drawn from one sample of a study of cytomegalovirus exposure and HLA in healthy donors. Sequencing used immunoSEQ multiplex PCR; TCRdb keeps in-frame clones, though not all of them. The table has roughly 250,000 clones, approximately 87% seen once. Sequencing input: PBMCs. Receptors originate from a man younger than 35 in good health and CMV-seronegative. CDR3s include the opening cysteine and the closing phenylalanine or tryptophan. A D gene is named only where the DNA matches it firmly. Clone size is stated in some rows and not others, as once, few, many or a class when expanded.

>TRBD1|once|TRBV15|TRBJ1-4
CATSRPNRGEKLFF
TGTGCCACCAGCAGACCAAACAGGGGGGAAAAACTGTTTTTT
>TRBD2|-|TRBV29-1|TRBJ2-1
CSVGRDGSYNEQFF
TGCAGCGTGGGGAGGGACGGGTCCTACAATGAGCAGTTCTTC
>-|-|TRBV7-2|TRBJ2-7
CASSWDYRDTSYEQYF
TGTGCCAGCAGCTGGGATTACCGGGACACATCCTACGAGCAGTACTTC
>-|few|TRBV2|TRBJ2-3
CASSGATDTQYF
TGTGCCAGCAGTGGGGCCACAGATACGCAGTATTTT
>-|-|TRBV4-1|TRBJ2-3
CASSQGTYPSTDTQYF
TGCGCCAGCAGCCAAGGAACCTACCCTAGCACAGATACGCAGTATTTT
>TRBD1|-|TRBV6-5|TRBJ1-1
CASSYGQGQGTEAFF
TGTGCCAGCAGTTACGGACAGGGACAGGGCACTGAAGCTTTCTTT
>-|-|TRBV7-2|TRBJ2-7
CASSFGTGSSYEQYF
TGTGCCAGCAGCTTCGGGACTGGAAGCTCCTACGAGCAGTACTTC
>TRBD1|-|TRBV6-1|TRBJ2-7
CASSEASGTGGASEQYF
TGTGCCAGCAGTGAAGCCTCCGGGACAGGGGGAGCCAGCGAGCAGTACTTC
>TRBD2|-|TRBV19|TRBJ2-5
CASSGIRLAGDYQETQYF
TGTGCCAGTAGTGGCATCAGGCTAGCGGGGGATTACCAAGAGACCCAGTACTTC
>TRBD2|once|TRBV4-1|TRBJ2-1
CASSHAGAGRWDEQFF
TGCGCCAGCAGCCACGCCGGGGCCGGGAGGTGGGATGAGCAGTTCTTC
>TRBD2|-|TRBV27|TRBJ2-1
CASSHGTSGNNEQFF
TGTGCCAGCAGTCACGGGACTAGCGGGAACAATGAGCAGTTCTTC
>TRBD1|-|TRBV12-5|TRBJ2-7
CASGPVTVVDRGRYEQYF
TGTGCTAGTGGTCCTGTCACGGTGGTGGACAGGGGGCGATACGAGCAGTACTTC
>-|-|TRBV19|TRBJ2-7
CASSIKAGDHYEQYF
TGTGCCAGTAGTATCAAGGCAGGGGACCACTACGAGCAGTACTTC
>TRBD2|-|TRBV28|TRBJ2-1
CASSLGLAGEDEQFF
TGTGCCAGCAGTTTAGGACTAGCGGGAGAAGATGAGCAGTTCTTC
>-|-|TRBV9|TRBJ2-1
CASSVIQVTNEQFF
TGTGCCAGCAGCGTGATACAGGTAACCAATGAGCAGTTCTTC
>TRBD1|-|TRBV6-7|TRBJ2-1
CATPTGRGNEQFF
TGTGCCACCCCGACAGGGCGAGGGAATGAGCAGTTCTTC
>TRBD2|once|TRBV5-4|TRBJ2-1
CASSLAGAGGSHEQFF
TGTGCCAGCAGCTTGGCCGGCGCGGGGGGGAGCCATGAGCAGTTCTTC
>-|-|TRBV28|TRBJ2-6
CATYLGAPSGANVLTF
TGTGCCACATACTTAGGGGCCCCATCTGGGGCCAACGTCCTGACTTTC
>-|-|TRBV25-1|TRBJ2-6
CASSVAGANVLTF
TGTGCCAGCAGTGTGGCCGGGGCCAACGTCCTGACTTTC
>-|few|TRBV28|TRBJ2-7
CASSLSWGRDEQYF
TGTGCCAGCAGTTTATCCTGGGGGCGCGACGAGCAGTACTTC
>-|-|TRBV6-1|TRBJ2-7
CASSVSTYYEQYF
TGTGCCAGCAGTGTTAGCACTTACTACGAGCAGTACTTC
>-|-|TRBV29-1|TRBJ2-1
CSVRDRSGNEQFF
TGCAGCGTTAGAGATAGGTCCGGGAATGAGCAGTTCTTC
>-|-|TRBV9|TRBJ2-2
CASSVQVANTGELFF
TGTGCCAGCAGCGTACAGGTAGCGAACACCGGGGAGCTGTTTTTT
>-|-|TRBV29-1|TRBJ1-5
CSVGEGRNQPQHF
TGCAGCGTTGGAGAGGGGAGGAATCAGCCCCAGCATTTT
>-|few|TRBV27|TRBJ1-4
CASSTPPGEKLFF
TGTGCCAGCAGTACCCCCCCGGGTGAAAAACTGTTTTTT
>-|-|TRBV5-6|TRBJ1-5
CASSFRQGSQPQHF
TGTGCCAGCAGCTTCCGCCAGGGGAGTCAGCCCCAGCATTTT
>-|-|TRBV28|TRBJ1-5
CASSLLSQQPQHF
TGTGCCAGCAGTTTATTGTCGCAGCAGCCCCAGCATTTT
>-|-|TRBV27|TRBJ1-5
CASSSSSNQPQHF
TGTGCCAGCAGCTCCTCCAGCAATCAGCCCCAGCATTTT
>-|-|TRBV4-1|TRBJ1-2
CASSQDRLGYTF
TGCGCCAGCAGCCAAGACAGGCTAGGCTACACCTTC
>-|-|TRBV18|TRBJ2-3
CASSPGQGGTDTQYF
TGTGCCAGCTCACCGGGGCAGGGGGGAACAGATACGCAGTATTTT
>TRBD2|-|TRBV11-2|TRBJ2-7
CASSGGEGTGGEQYF
TGTGCCAGCAGCGGCGGGGAGGGGACTGGCGGCGAGCAGTACTTC
>-|-|TRBV10-1|TRBJ2-5
CASSEFKETQYF
TGCGCCAGCAGTGAGTTCAAAGAGACCCAGTACTTC
>-|-|TRBV7-2|TRBJ1-4
CASSLRGTNEKLFF
TGTGCCAGCAGCTTACGGGGGACTAATGAAAAACTGTTTTTT
>-|once|TRBV10-3|TRBJ1-3
CAIRAGLAGNTIYF
TGTGCCATCAGGGCGGGTCTGGCTGGAAACACCATATATTTT
>-|-|TRBV2|TRBJ1-5
CASRRGFSNQPQHF
TGTGCCAGCAGGAGGGGGTTTAGCAATCAGCCCCAGCATTTT
>TRBD2|-|TRBV2|TRBJ2-5
CATRTSGRRETQYF
TGTGCCACCAGGACTAGCGGGAGGCGGGAGACCCAGTACTTC
>-|-|TRBV15|TRBJ2-5
CATAPGSQWETQYF
TGTGCCACCGCTCCAGGGTCTCAATGGGAGACCCAGTACTTC
>-|-|TRBV27|TRBJ2-5
CASAPSGSFETQYF
TGTGCCAGCGCCCCCAGCGGCAGTTTCGAGACCCAGTACTTC
>TRBD2|few|TRBV28|TRBJ2-1
CASSLLAGVSPEQFF
TGTGCCAGCAGTTTACTAGCGGGTGTGTCACCGGAGCAGTTCTTC
>-|-|TRBV7-2|TRBJ2-3
CASIRRSGTDTQYF
TGTGCCAGCATTCGGAGATCGGGGACAGATACGCAGTATTTT
>-|-|TRBV15|TRBJ2-7
CATSLRTDTEQYF
TGTGCCACCAGCCTCCGGACAGATACCGAGCAGTACTTC
>-|-|TRBV19|TRBJ1-6
CATSRDNHSPLHF
TGTGCCACCTCGAGGGACAATCACTCACCCCTCCACTTT
>-|-|TRBV5-1|TRBJ1-2
CASSQGGAINYGYTF
TGCGCCAGCAGCCAGGGAGGGGCCATCAACTATGGCTACACCTTC
>-|-|TRBV25-1|TRBJ1-4
CASSELGTGDEKLFF
TGTGCCAGCAGTGAATTGGGGACGGGAGATGAAAAACTGTTTTTT
>TRBD1|-|TRBV19|TRBJ1-5
CASSTRQGVINQPQHF
TGTGCCAGTAGTACCCGACAGGGGGTGATCAATCAGCCCCAGCATTTT
>-|-|TRBV5-1|TRBJ2-3
CASSLNQADTQYF
TGCGCCAGCAGCTTAAACCAGGCGGATACGCAGTATTTT